These 18 T cell receptor beta chains were sequenced from one sample in a study of T cell responses to AZD1222 COVID-19 vaccine. Sequencing used immunoSEQ multiplex PCR; TCRdb keeps in-frame clones, though not all of them. The sample lists approximately 200,000 clones; approximately 90% were seen once. The sample consisted of peripheral blood, taken 28 days after the second AZD1222 dose. All receptors derive from an adult who received the AZD1222 COVID-19 vaccine.

The genes are TRBV28 and TRBJ2-7, with D perhaps matching TRBD1 (5 bases). V was cut by 3 bases and J by 1 base, with 10 bases left in between. The V gene's germline CDR1 is MDHEN and CDR2 SYDVKM. CDR3 length equals 14 residues. This CDR3 is CASSLSTESYEQYF. The CDR3 DNA sequence: TGTGCCAGCAGTTTGTCGACAGAATCCTACGAGCAGTACTTC. Together with reference TRBV28 and TRBJ2-7, the CDR3 gives the full variable domain: DVKVTQSSRYLVKRTGEKVFLECVQDMDHENMFWYRQDPGLGLRLIYFSYDVKMKEKGDIPEGYSVSREKKERFSLILESASTNQTSMYLCASSLSTESYEQYFGPGTRLTVT.

The chain couples TRBV4-1 to TRBJ2-3, with 10 positions matching TRBD2. The CDR3 is 15 residues long. Germline loops: CDR1 MGHRA, CDR2 YSYEKL. V was pared by 6 bases and J by 1 base, with 4 bases of the junction left unmatched. CDR3 DNA: TGCGCCAGCAGGCTGCTAGCGGGAGGCACAGATACGCAGTATTTT. Its protein product is CASRLLAGGTDTQYF.

J is TRBJ2-1 and V is TRBV11-2; D might be TRBD2 (5 bases). This CDR3 has 16 amino acids. The V gene lost 1 base and the J gene lost 9 bases, with 19 bases spanning the gap. Germline V lookup: CDR1 SGHAT, CDR2 FQNNGV. In nucleotides, the CDR3 is TGTGCCAGCAGCTTAGGTTCTAGGAGGAGCGTCGGTGAGCAGTTCTTC. Translated, it gives CASSLGSRRSVGEQFF.

This clone was found once. CDR3 region: CASSLAWGNTIYF. For the CDR3, the DNA is TGTGCCAGCAGCTTAGCGTGGGGGAACACCATATATTTT. The J gene is TRBJ1-3, the V gene TRBV7-9; weak D call: TRBD1 (5 bases). The V gene lost 0 bases and the J gene lost 7 bases, with 7 bases spanning the gap. This CDR3 has 13 amino acids. Germline CDR1 is SEHNR and CDR2 is FQNEAQ (reference sequence).

The chain recombines TRBV30 with TRBJ1-6; D gene uncertain. Germline lookup yields CDR1 GTSNPN and CDR2 SVGIG (reference sequence). The V end lost 8 bases, the J end lost 0 bases, and 8 bases lay between the germline ends. The CDR3 consists of 13 residues. The CDR3, as DNA: TGTGCCGGAGGATACTCCTATAATTCACCCCTCCACTTT. Translated, it gives CAGGYSYNSPLHF.

This chain joins TRBV19 and TRBJ1-2, with D unresolved. The CDR3 contains 15 residues. Trimming shortened V by 6 bases and J by 4 bases, and 18 bases separated the two germline ends. In germline, CDR1 is LNHDA, CDR2 SQIVND (reference sequence). CDR3 sequence (DNA): TGTGCCAGTAGGAGCCACAGTGGGGAGCGCTATGGCTACACCTTC. Its protein is CASRSHSGERYGYTF.

This chain uses TRBV2 with TRBJ2-7; D may be TRBD1 or TRBD2 (5 bases each). This CDR3 contains 14 residues. Germline V lookup: CDR1 SNHLY, CDR2 FYNNEI. V was shortened by 7 bases and J by 2 bases, with 15 bases between the two germline ends. Here the CDR3 DNA reads TGTGCCAGCATGGGAGACAGCGAAACCTACGAGCAGTACTTC. Its translation: CASMGDSETYEQYF.

CDR3 sequence: CASSAGQSPDPSSYEQYF. The CDR3 DNA reads as TGCGCCAGCAGCGCGGGACAGAGCCCAGACCCCTCCTCCTACGAGCAGTACTTC. The chain employs TRBV5-1 and TRBJ2-7; a weak D match, TRBD1 (7 bases). The CDR3 covers 18 residues. The germline V gene has CDR1 SGHRS and CDR2 YFSETQ. V was pared by 4 bases and J by 0 bases, with 23 bases between.

V usage is TRBV9 and J usage is TRBJ2-7; D might be TRBD1 (5 bases). The CDR3 has 14 residues. Trimming took 0 bases from V and 2 from J, leaving 9 bases between them. Per germline, CDR1 SGDLS and CDR2 YYNGEE. The CDR3 nucleotides are TGTGCCAGCAGCGTAGACCAGGGTCCCTACGAGCAGTACTTC. This encodes CASSVDQGPYEQYF.

V gene TRBV27 combines with J gene TRBJ1-1, with D perhaps matching TRBD1 (6 bases). V lost 1 base to trimming and J lost 0 bases, with 15 bases between them. The CDR3 spans 17 residues. The germline CDR1 and CDR2 sequences are MNHEY and SMNVEV (reference sequence). In DNA, the CDR3 is TGTGCCAGCAGTTTATGGGCAGGGGCCTCGGTGAACACTGAAGCTTTCTTT. Translation gives CASSLWAGASVNTEAFF.

The chain carries TRBV9 and TRBJ2-7, with 10 bases lining up with TRBD2. The CDR3 contains 15 residues. CDR1 and CDR2 from the germline V gene are SGDLS and YYNGEE. The J segment lost 7 bases and the V segment lost 4 bases, leaving 11 bases of the junction unmatched. The CDR3 region has the DNA TGTGCCAGCAGCCCCCGACCACTAGCGGGAAGGGAGCAGTACTTC. Amino acids: CASSPRPLAGREQYF.

This rearrangement joins TRBV18 to TRBJ2-5; 8 positions match TRBD2. This CDR3 region has 14 residues. Germline loops: CDR1 KGHSH, CDR2 LQKENI. Trimming cost V 2 bases and J 2 bases; bases outside gene matches: 1. The chain's CDR3 is CASSPVAGQETQYF. The DNA for the CDR3 is TGTGCCAGCTCACCAGTAGCGGGACAAGAGACCCAGTACTTC.

The chain employs TRBV30 and TRBJ1-5; 10 bases map to TRBD1. Germline V gene sequence: CDR1 GTSNPN, CDR2 SVGIG (reference sequence). This CDR3 region has 13 residues. V shed 5 bases, J shed 4 bases, and the junction held 2 bases outside the gene matches. CDR3 DNA: TGTGCCTGGGACAGGGGGCTTAATCAGCCCCAGCATTTT. This sequence encodes CAWDRGLNQPQHF.

The chain uses TRBV28 and TRBJ2-1; no definite D call. V was pared by 6 bases and J by 2 bases, with 8 bases between. This CDR3 contains 13 residues. CDR1 and CDR2 (germline): MDHEN, SYDVKM. The CDR3 DNA is TGTGCCAGCAGCTTTGTGGCCTACAATGAGCAGTTCTTC. Protein product: CASSFVAYNEQFF. Using reference TRBV28 and TRBJ2-1 for the parts outside the CDR3, the full variable domain is DVKVTQSSRYLVKRTGEKVFLECVQDMDHENMFWYRQDPGLGLRLIYFSYDVKMKEKGDIPEGYSVSREKKERFSLILESASTNQTSMYLCASSFVAYNEQFFGPGTRLTVL.

This rearrangement joins TRBV28 to TRBJ2-1; D is undetermined. The CDR3 is made up of 13 amino acids. Germline values: CDR1 MDHEN, CDR2 SYDVKM. V was shortened by 6 bases and J by 10 bases, with 16 bases between the two germline ends. CDR3 in amino acids: CASSTRGRGEQFF. The DNA of the CDR3 is TGTGCCAGCAGCACACGAGGCAGAGGAGAGCAGTTCTTC.

The gene calls are TRBV5-4 and TRBJ2-1; D not certain. The V gene lost 4 bases and the J gene lost 2 bases, with 13 bases spanning the gap. Germline CDR1 SGHNT, CDR2 YYREEE (reference sequence). This CDR3 spans 15 amino acids. The CDR3 bases are TGTGCCAGCAGCATATTACTCGGCACCTACAATGAGCAGTTCTTC. The encoded protein is CASSILLGTYNEQFF. Full variable domain (rest looked up from reference TRBV5-4 and TRBJ2-1): ETGVTQSPTHLIKTRGQQVTLRCSSQSGHNTVSWYQQALGQGPQFIFQYYREEENGRGNFPPRFSGLQFPNYSSELNVNALELDDSALYLCASSILLGTYNEQFFGPGTRLTVL.

In DNA, the CDR3 is TGTGCCAGCAGCCGACTTACCGGATGGGGCTCCTACGAGCAGTACTTC. Encoded protein: CASSRLTGWGSYEQYF. The chain links TRBV5-6 to TRBJ2-7; D call uncertain. This CDR3 region has 16 residues. V lost 4 bases, J lost 0 bases, and 17 bases lay in between. Germline values: CDR1 SGHDT, CDR2 YYEEEE.

V gene TRBV1 combines with J gene TRBJ2-3; TRBD2 is the table's D call, not checked against the DNA. TRBV1 corresponds to a pseudogene. CDR3 length equals 15 residues. The CDR3 coding sequence is TGCACCAGCAGGGCCCAGCGGGAGGGCGGGGATACGCAGTATTTT. Amino acid sequence: CTSRAQREGGDTQYF.